This is a list of T cell receptor beta chains from one sample in a study of blood T cells in healthy people across ages. TCRdb fed the 5' RACE reads into MiXCR, producing one record per CDR3 protein. The table includes about 970,000 distinct CDR3 sequences, roughly 51% detected once. The sequenced sample was blood. These receptors all stem from an older woman in good health. Both conserved end residues are part of each CDR3. Fields, in order: CDR3 protein, CDR3 DNA, D gene, V gene, J gene, clone size. D genes are given only for firm matches. Not all rows give a size; the values are once, few, many and, for expanded clones, a class.

CDR3aa: CASSLSGLAGFGANEQFF
CDR3nt: TGTGCCAGCAGCCTATCTGGACTAGCGGGGTTCGGTGCGAATGAGCAGTTCTTC
d_gene: TRBD2
v_gene: TRBV7-2
j_gene: TRBJ2-1
abundance: -

CDR3aa: CASSPSLAASTDTQYF
CDR3nt: TGTGCCAGCAGCCCCTCACTAGCGGCCAGCACAGATACGCAGTATTTT
d_gene: TRBD2
v_gene: TRBV7-9
j_gene: TRBJ2-3
abundance: few

CDR3aa: CASSQGRWNYGYTF
CDR3nt: TGTGCCAGCAGCCAAGGGCGGTGGAACTATGGCTACACCTTC
d_gene: -
v_gene: TRBV3-1
j_gene: TRBJ1-2
abundance: -

CDR3aa: CASSLVTPNTEAFF
CDR3nt: TGCGCCAGCAGCTTAGTGACACCGAACACTGAAGCTTTCTTT
d_gene: -
v_gene: TRBV5-1
j_gene: TRBJ1-1
abundance: -

CDR3aa: CRDRGRTGNEQFF
CDR3nt: TGCAGGGACCGCGGGAGGACGGGCAATGAGCAGTTCTTC
d_gene: TRBD2
v_gene: TRBV20-1
j_gene: TRBJ2-1
abundance: -

CDR3aa: CSATGTRANEQYF
CDR3nt: TGCAGTGCTACCGGGACTAGAGCCAACGAGCAGTACTTC
d_gene: TRBD2
v_gene: TRBV20-1
j_gene: TRBJ2-7
abundance: -

CDR3aa: CASWRSSGYEQYF
CDR3nt: TGTGCCAGCTGGCGGTCTAGCGGCTACGAGCAGTACTTC
d_gene: TRBD2
v_gene: TRBV28
j_gene: TRBJ2-7
abundance: few

CDR3aa: CSARSTSGRAFDEQYF
CDR3nt: TGCAGTGCTAGGTCCACTAGCGGGAGGGCCTTTGACGAGCAGTACTTC
d_gene: TRBD2
v_gene: TRBV20-1
j_gene: TRBJ2-7
abundance: many

CDR3aa: CASSLIRGTHNEQFF
CDR3nt: TGTGCCAGCAGCTTAATCCGCGGGACCCACAATGAGCAGTTCTTC
d_gene: -
v_gene: TRBV7-3
j_gene: TRBJ2-1
abundance: once

CDR3aa: CASSYSPGLGEETQYF
CDR3nt: TGCGCCAGCAGCTACTCCCCGGGTCTTGGGGAAGAGACCCAGTACTTC
d_gene: -
v_gene: TRBV5-1
j_gene: TRBJ2-5
abundance: -

CDR3aa: CSTRDGLLVGEQYF
CDR3nt: TGCAGTACTAGAGATGGTTTACTAGTAGGCGAGCAGTACTTC
d_gene: -
v_gene: TRBV20-1
j_gene: TRBJ2-7
abundance: -

CDR3aa: CASSLVRGASSYEQYF
CDR3nt: TGTGCCAGCAGCTTAGTCCGGGGCGCTAGCTCCTACGAGCAGTACTTC
d_gene: -
v_gene: TRBV7-2
j_gene: TRBJ2-7
abundance: -

CDR3aa: CASSQETGGRETQYF
CDR3nt: TGTGCCAGCAGCCAAGAAACAGGGGGCCGCGAGACCCAGTACTTC
d_gene: TRBD1
v_gene: TRBV14
j_gene: TRBJ2-5
abundance: -

CDR3aa: CSATGTSGVYNEQFF
CDR3nt: TGCAGTGCTACCGGGACTAGCGGGGTCTACAATGAGCAGTTCTTC
d_gene: TRBD2
v_gene: TRBV20-1
j_gene: TRBJ2-1
abundance: once

CDR3aa: CASSSPSRGTLYEQYF
CDR3nt: TGTGCCAGCAGTAGCCCTTCTCGCGGGACGCTTTACGAGCAGTACTTC
d_gene: -
v_gene: TRBV6-5
j_gene: TRBJ2-7
abundance: -

CDR3aa: CASSYSRVGQETQYF
CDR3nt: TGTGCCAGCAGTTACTCCCGAGTAGGCCAAGAGACCCAGTACTTC
d_gene: -
v_gene: TRBV6-5
j_gene: TRBJ2-5
abundance: -

CDR3aa: CVSRPAYNEQFF
CDR3nt: TGTGTCAGCAGACCGGCCTACAATGAGCAGTTCTTC
d_gene: -
v_gene: TRBV6-6
j_gene: TRBJ2-1
abundance: -

CDR3aa: CSVAPADRDQPQHF
CDR3nt: TGCAGCGTTGCTCCAGCGGACAGGGATCAGCCCCAGCATTTT
d_gene: TRBD1
v_gene: TRBV29-1
j_gene: TRBJ1-5
abundance: few

CDR3aa: CSARDLGGGTDTQYF
CDR3nt: TGCAGTGCTAGAGATCTGGGAGGAGGCACAGATACGCAGTATTTT
d_gene: -
v_gene: TRBV20-1
j_gene: TRBJ2-3
abundance: few

CDR3aa: CASTRDLMEKLFF
CDR3nt: TGTGCCAGCACCCGGGACTTAATGGAAAAACTGTTTTTT
d_gene: -
v_gene: TRBV2
j_gene: TRBJ1-4
abundance: -

CDR3aa: CASSLDFSGNTIYF
CDR3nt: TGTGCCAGCAGCTTGGATTTCTCTGGAAACACCATATATTTT
d_gene: -
v_gene: TRBV5-6
j_gene: TRBJ1-3
abundance: -

CDR3aa: CASTDRASVSDTQYF
CDR3nt: TGTGCCAGCACCGACAGGGCTAGCGTATCGGATACGCAGTATTTT
d_gene: -
v_gene: TRBV2
j_gene: TRBJ2-3
abundance: few

CDR3aa: CASILGGRPYNEQFF
CDR3nt: TGTGCCAGCATCTTGGGGGGGAGACCCTACAATGAGCAGTTCTTC
d_gene: TRBD2
v_gene: TRBV28
j_gene: TRBJ2-1
abundance: -

CDR3aa: CSAREDRDYEQYF
CDR3nt: TGCAGTGCTAGAGAAGACAGGGACTACGAGCAGTACTTC
d_gene: TRBD1
v_gene: TRBV20-1
j_gene: TRBJ2-7
abundance: -

CDR3aa: CASSLGTSNQPQHF
CDR3nt: TGTGCCAGCAGTTTAGGCACTTCCAATCAGCCCCAGCATTTT
d_gene: -
v_gene: TRBV12-3/TRBV12-4
j_gene: TRBJ1-5
abundance: -

CDR3aa: CAILQGRSGANVLTF
CDR3nt: TGTGCCATACTACAGGGGCGCTCTGGGGCCAACGTCCTGACTTTC
d_gene: TRBD1
v_gene: TRBV3-1
j_gene: TRBJ2-6
abundance: few

CDR3aa: CAGRRDTTNTGELFF
CDR3nt: TGTGCCGGCAGGCGGGACACCACGAACACCGGGGAGCTGTTTTTT
d_gene: -
v_gene: TRBV6-2/TRBV6-3
j_gene: TRBJ2-2
abundance: -

CDR3aa: CASSLSLAGGPKDTQYF
CDR3nt: TGTGCCAGCAGTTTATCTCTAGCGGGAGGGCCTAAAGATACGCAGTATTTT
d_gene: TRBD2
v_gene: TRBV27
j_gene: TRBJ2-3
abundance: -

CDR3aa: CASRPHGVGGYEQYF
CDR3nt: TGTGCCAGCAGACCACACGGCGTGGGGGGCTACGAGCAGTACTTC
d_gene: -
v_gene: TRBV6-1
j_gene: TRBJ2-7
abundance: -

CDR3aa: CASNRGNGIYNEQFF
CDR3nt: TGTGCCAGCAATAGGGGGAACGGGATCTACAATGAGCAGTTCTTC
d_gene: -
v_gene: TRBV25-1
j_gene: TRBJ2-1
abundance: -